This passage covers 18 T cell receptor beta chains from one sample sequenced in a study of patients and donors after allogeneic stem cell transplantation. A single record per CDR3 protein comes from TCRdb applying MiXCR to the RT-PCR reads. The data hold approximately 160,000 distinct CDR3 sequences, with 30% observed a single time. The source material was blood, either unsorted or a sorted T cell fraction (not recorded which). The receptors shown here come from a human donor who was either an allogeneic HSCT recipient or a stem cell or donor lymphocyte infusion donor (not recorded which). It is not recorded whose cells these are; they may come from a transplant donor.

This clonotype was seen a handful of times. The gene calls are TRBV10-3 and TRBJ2-2, with 10 bases fitting TRBD2. Trimming at V came to 2 bases and at J to 3 bases, leaving 12 bases not matched to a gene. CDR1 and CDR2 from the germline V gene are ENHRY and SYGVKD. CDR3 length: 19 amino acids. CDR3 loop: CAISEVDRASGRYTGELFF. The CDR3 bases are TGTGCCATCAGTGAGGTGGATAGGGCTAGCGGGAGATACACCGGGGAGCTGTTTTTT.

The chain combines TRBV12-3 or TRBV12-4 with TRBJ2-3, with D possibly TRBD2 on 6 matching bases. V was shortened by 11 bases and J by 4 bases, with 22 bases between the two germline ends. This CDR3 spans 15 amino acids. The CDR3: CAGKKNMGEADTQYF. The DNA of the CDR3 is TGTGCCGGAAAAAAAAATATGGGGGAGGCAGATACGCAGTATTTT.

This chain uses TRBV27 with TRBJ2-3; TRBD2 might be the D (7 bases). V dropped 3 bases and J dropped 6 bases, with 13 bases sitting between them. CDR3 size: 14 residues. Germline V gene data show CDR1 as MNHEY and CDR2 as SMNVEV (reference sequence). CDR3 sequence: CASSFRGAADTQYF. As DNA, the CDR3 is TGTGCCAGCAGTTTCCGGGGGGCCGCCGATACGCAGTATTTT.

The CDR3 protein is CASSTGTSGRDEQYF. The CDR3 bases are TGCGCCAGCAGCACCGGGACTAGCGGTCGGGACGAGCAGTACTTC. This chain uses TRBV5-1 with TRBJ2-7, with TRBD2 matching over 11 bases. The germline V gene has CDR1 SGHRS and CDR2 YFSETQ. V shed 4 bases, J shed 5 bases, and the junction held 8 bases outside the gene matches. The CDR3 runs 15 residues.

This clonotype was recorded many times. The chain has TRBV7-9 and TRBJ1-1, with D unclear. The CDR3 is 12 residues long. Trimming shortened V by 5 bases and J by 3 bases, and 7 bases separated the two germline ends. Germline V lookup: CDR1 SEHNR, CDR2 FQNEAQ (reference sequence). The CDR3 DNA is TGTGCCAGCAGCGTGGATGACACTGAAGCTTTCTTT. It specifies CASSVDDTEAFF.

The chain links TRBV12-3 or TRBV12-4 to TRBJ2-7; no clear D. V dropped 8 bases and J dropped 5 bases, with 10 bases sitting between them. The CDR3 spans 11 residues. CDR3 amino acids: CASGPPHEQYF. CDR3 DNA sequence: TGTGCCAGCGGACCCCCCCACGAGCAGTACTTC.

The V gene is TRBV18, the J gene TRBJ2-5; D is unresolved. Looked up from germline, CDR1 is KGHSH and CDR2 is LQKENI. The V end lost 0 bases, the J end lost 1 base, and 3 bases lay between the germline ends. The CDR3 has 13 amino acids. DNA for the CDR3: TGTGCCAGCTCACCACCTGTCCAAGAGACCCAGTACTTC. Translation: CASSPPVQETQYF.

This rearrangement joins TRBV20-1 to TRBJ1-5; D gene unclear. V dropped 5 bases and J dropped 0 bases, with 8 bases sitting between them. The CDR3 loop spans 13 amino acids. Germline assignment: CDR1 DFQATT and CDR2 SNEGSKA (reference sequence). CDR3 coding DNA: TGCAGTGCTGCAGGCCATAGCAATCAGCCCCAGCATTTT. Its translation: CSAAGHSNQPQHF.

This clonotype was observed a few times. The chain couples TRBV4-3 to TRBJ2-7; TRBD1 aligns across 9 bases. The CDR3 length is 14 residues. The germline V gene has CDR1 LGHNA and CDR2 YSLEER. J gave up 3 bases and V 4 bases, and 4 bases lay outside the gene matches. DNA for the CDR3: TGCGCCAGCAGCCCCGGGACAGGGTACTACGAGCAGTACTTC. Amino acid sequence: CASSPGTGYYEQYF.

This clonotype came up a few times. The chain combines TRBV15 with TRBJ1-6; D may be TRBD1 (5 bases). CDR3 length: 15 amino acids. CDR1 is LNHNV, CDR2 YYDKDF, per germline (reference sequence). V was shortened by 0 bases and J by 8 bases, with 11 bases between the two germline ends. The CDR3 DNA reads as TGTGCCACCAGCAGAGAGGCAGGGTCGGATTCACCCCTCCACTTT. Protein product: CATSREAGSDSPLHF.

This sequence joins TRBV11-1 and TRBJ2-1, with TRBD2 identical over 10 bases. J lost 7 bases, V lost 7 bases, and 7 bases had no gene match. CDR1 and CDR2 (germline): SGHAT, FQDESV (reference sequence). The CDR3 is made up of 14 amino acids. The CDR3 is CASMGLASWNEQFF. Here the CDR3 DNA reads TGTGCCAGCATGGGACTAGCGTCCTGGAATGAGCAGTTCTTC.

As DNA, the CDR3 is TGCGCCAGCAGCTCCCCCGGGGAGCTGTTTTTT. Translation gives CASSSPGELFF. The chain employs TRBV5-1 and TRBJ2-2; D is unclear. The germline V gene has CDR1 SGHRS and CDR2 YFSETQ. Trimming took off 3 bases at V and 6 bases at J, with 3 bases between the two ends. CDR3 length: 11 residues.

This rearrangement joins TRBV6-1 to TRBJ2-7, with D perhaps matching TRBD1 (5 bases). This CDR3 has 14 residues. Germline CDR1 MNHNS, CDR2 SASEGT. V dropped 2 bases and J dropped 1 base, with 9 bases sitting between them. As DNA, the CDR3 is TGTGCCAGCAGTGAAAGACAGCGATCCTACGAGCAGTACTTC. It translates to CASSERQRSYEQYF.

The V call is TRBV5-1, the J call TRBJ2-5; D is undetermined. The CDR3 is 12 amino acids. Germline CDR1 SGHRS, CDR2 YFSETQ. The V end lost 2 bases, the J end lost 5 bases, and 7 bases lay between the germline ends. CDR3 amino acids: CASSFAWETQYF. CDR3 DNA sequence: TGCGCCAGCAGCTTCGCTTGGGAGACCCAGTACTTC.

V gene TRBV9 combines with J gene TRBJ1-1; D gene unclear. Germline lookup yields CDR1 SGDLS and CDR2 YYNGEE. CDR3 length equals 13 residues. V was pared by 0 bases and J by 7 bases, with 10 bases between. The CDR3 DNA is TGTGCCAGCAGCGTAGGGGTATTTAATGAAGCTTTCTTT. This encodes CASSVGVFNEAFF.

This clonotype was observed a handful of times. The chain carries TRBV27 and TRBJ1-5; no reliable D call. Trimming pared 3 bases from V and 1 base from J, leaving 10 bases between. There are 15 residues in the CDR3. CDR1 MNHEY and CDR2 SMNVEV come from the germline V gene (reference sequence). CDR3 sequence: CASSFAGRSNQPQHF. The CDR3 DNA is TGTGCCAGCAGTTTCGCCGGCAGGAGCAATCAGCCCCAGCATTTT.

In this sample, this clonotype turned up a few times. This chain links TRBV6-5 with TRBJ1-5, with a tentative D call TRBD1 (6 bases). The germline V gene has CDR1 MNHEY and CDR2 SVGAGI. The CDR3 covers 15 residues. V lost 11 bases and J 0 bases, leaving 17 bases between the germline ends. DNA of the CDR3: TGTGCCGCGGGGGGCAGCCCGTTTAGCAATCAGCCCCAGCATTTT. Its translation is CAAGGSPFSNQPQHF.

The V and J genes are TRBV20-1 and TRBJ2-7; 7 nucleotides align to TRBD2. Germline V lookup: CDR1 DFQATT, CDR2 SNEGSKA (reference sequence). J gave up 2 bases and V 6 bases, and 4 bases lay outside the gene matches. CDR3 length: 12 residues. The CDR3 DNA reads TGCAGTGCGAGGACTAGTGCCTACGAGCAGTACTTC. Residues: CSARTSAYEQYF.